These 25 T cell receptor beta chains originate from one sample sequenced in a study of T cell responses to AZD1222 COVID-19 vaccine. Assay: immunoSEQ multiplex PCR; the TCRdb copy retains only in-frame clones and omits some. Among roughly 67,000 clones listed, roughly nine tenths were seen once. The starting material was peripheral blood, obtained 28 days after the second AZD1222 dose. The receptors come from an adult who received the AZD1222 COVID-19 vaccine.

The V gene is TRBV7-9, the J gene TRBJ2-3; D is ambiguous. The CDR3 is made up of 13 amino acids. Trimming pared 2 bases from V and 5 bases from J, leaving 8 bases between. CDR1 and CDR2 from the germline V gene are SEHNR and FQNEAQ (reference sequence). Here the CDR3 reads CASSLLGLDTQYF. In nucleotides, the CDR3 is TGTGCCAGCAGCTTACTGGGGTTAGATACGCAGTATTTT. Full variable domain (missing parts from reference TRBV7-9 and TRBJ2-3): DTGVSQNPRHKITKRGQNVTFRCDPISEHNRLYWYRQTLGQGPEFLTYFQNEAQLEKSRLLSDRFSAERPKGSFSTLEIQRTEQGDSAMYLCASSLLGLDTQYFGPGTRLTVL.

This chain connects TRBV11-3 to TRBJ1-2; 9 positions match TRBD1. In germline, CDR1 is SGHNT, CDR2 YENEEA. This CDR3 is built from 15 residues. V was pared by 4 bases and J by 3 bases, with 6 bases of the junction left unmatched. CDR3 nucleotides: TGTGCCAGCAGCTCGATGGGACAGGGCTACTATGGCTACACCTTC. Translating gives CASSSMGQGYYGYTF.

The chain links TRBV5-5 to TRBJ2-3, with TRBD1 as a possible D gene (6 bases). The CDR3 sequence is 15 residues long. V was pared by 7 bases and J by 3 bases, with 18 bases between. The V gene's germline CDR1 is SGHKS and CDR2 YYEKEE (reference sequence). CDR3 sequence: CASAHDGTRTDTQYF. The CDR3 nucleotides are TGTGCCAGCGCCCATGACGGGACACGTACAGATACGCAGTATTTT.

This chain joins TRBV3-1 (or the pseudogene TRBV3-2) and TRBJ2-7; the D is unclear. V was pared by 5 bases and J by 2 bases, with 4 bases between. The germline V gene encodes CDR1 LGHDT and CDR2 YNNKEL (reference sequence). This CDR3 spans 11 amino acids. This CDR3 reads CASSSTYEQYF. The CDR3 DNA reads TGTGCCAGCAGCTCCACCTACGAGCAGTACTTC.

V is TRBV19 and J is TRBJ1-3; TRBD1 matches 7 bases. V trimming: 3 bases; J trimming: 2 bases; junction bases outside the gene matches: 16. Germline V gene data show CDR1 as LNHDA and CDR2 as SQIVND (reference sequence). This CDR3 is built from 19 residues. The CDR3 DNA reads TGTGCCAGTAGTATCCGTCCCGACAGGGAGTTGGCTACTGGAAACACCATATATTTT. Translated: CASSIRPDRELATGNTIYF. Variable domain in full (rest from reference TRBV19 and TRBJ1-3): DGGITQSPKYLFRKEGQNVTLSCEQNLNHDAMYWYRQDPGQGLRLIYYSQIVNDFQKGDIAEGYSVSREKKESFPLTVTSAQKNPTAFYLCASSIRPDRELATGNTIYFGEGSWLTVV.

The CDR3 nucleotides read TGTGCCAGCAGCTTGGGTCGGGGCTCTGGAAACACCATATATTTT. It translates to CASSLGRGSGNTIYF. The gene calls are TRBV7-7 and TRBJ1-3, with no clear D. The V gene's germline CDR1 is SSHAT and CDR2 FNYEAQ (reference sequence). The CDR3 is made up of 15 amino acids. Trimming stripped 3 bases from V and 0 bases from J, with 9 bases between.

The chain couples TRBV19 to TRBJ1-3; TRBD1 matches at 7 bases. The CDR3 covers 14 residues. From germline, CDR1 is LNHDA and CDR2 SQIVND (reference sequence). V shed 6 bases, J shed 2 bases, and the junction held 4 bases outside the gene matches. DNA of the CDR3: TGTGCCAGTAGCAGACAGGGCACTGGAAACACCATATATTTT. Its translation is CASSRQGTGNTIYF.

The J gene is TRBJ2-7, the V gene TRBV14; D is unresolved. CDR3 length equals 13 residues. Deletions cut 4 bases from V and 3 bases from J, with 10 bases between. Germline-derived CDR1 and CDR2 are SGHDN and FVKESK. The CDR3 sequence is CASSLEDGYEQYF. CDR3 sequence (DNA): TGTGCCAGCAGCCTCGAGGACGGCTACGAGCAGTACTTC. Full variable domain (missing parts from reference TRBV14 and TRBJ2-7): EAGVTQFPSHSVIEKGQTVTLRCDPISGHDNLYWYRRVMGKEIKFLLHFVKESKQDESGMPNNRFLAERTGGTYSTLKVQPAELEDSGVYFCASSLEDGYEQYFGPGTRLTVT.

This chain uses TRBV11-3 with TRBJ2-7, with TRBD2 as a possible D gene (6 bases). The CDR3 is 16 amino acids. V lost 2 bases and J lost 0, with 14 bases in between. CDR1 and CDR2 (germline): SGHNT, YENEEA. The CDR3 nucleotides are TGTGCCAGCAGCTTAAGCGGAGGGCGCAACTCCTACGAGCAGTACTTC. Translating it yields CASSLSGGRNSYEQYF.

This clone occurred a few times. The chain is built from TRBV19 and TRBJ2-1; D is unclear. V lost 4 bases and J lost 3, with 16 bases in between. The CDR3 is 16 amino acids. The germline V gene has CDR1 LNHDA and CDR2 SQIVND (reference sequence). The CDR3 loop reads CASSTLVPFRYNEQFF. The CDR3 DNA is TGTGCCAGTAGTACCCTAGTCCCGTTTCGCTACAATGAGCAGTTCTTC.

This sequence joins TRBV13 and TRBJ2-4; TRBD1 matches at 10 bases. V lost 5 bases, J lost 8 bases, and 3 bases stayed unmatched. The germline V gene has CDR1 PRHDT and CDR2 FYEKMQ (reference sequence). The CDR3 consists of 13 residues. CDR3 protein: CASSPGQGDIQYF. The CDR3 bases are TGTGCCAGCAGCCCTGGACAGGGGGACATTCAGTACTTC.

The genes are TRBV5-4 and TRBJ2-1; TRBD2 aligns across 8 bases. V shed 1 base, J shed 3 bases, and the junction held 0 bases outside the gene matches. This CDR3 spans 14 amino acids. Per the germline V gene, CDR1 is SGHNT and CDR2 is YYREEE (reference sequence). CDR3 DNA: TGTGCCAGCAGCTTGCGGGGGGGCTACAATGAGCAGTTCTTC. Amino acid sequence: CASSLRGGYNEQFF.

The chain combines TRBV6-5 with TRBJ1-1; D is ambiguous. The CDR3 totals 13 residues. V gave up 4 bases and J gave up 8 bases, with 14 bases separating them. Germline V gene data show CDR1 as MNHEY and CDR2 as SVGAGI. The CDR3 nucleotides read TGTGCCAGCAGTTTAATATGGACTGCAGAAGCTTTCTTT. Amino acid sequence: CASSLIWTAEAFF.

The chain couples TRBV13 to TRBJ2-2, with TRBD2 matching 13 bases. The CDR3 consists of 15 residues. V lost 5 bases and J lost 6; bases outside the gene matches: 3. Germline V lookup: CDR1 PRHDT, CDR2 FYEKMQ (reference sequence). DNA for the CDR3: TGTGCCAGCAGCCAGGGACTAGCGGGACCCGGGGAGCTGTTTTTT. This translates into CASSQGLAGPGELFF.

The gene calls are TRBV28 and TRBJ2-7; the match to TRBD2 covers 14 bases. The CDR3 has 15 amino acids. V shed 10 bases and J 5 bases; nucleotides not matched to a gene: 10. Germline CDR1 reads MDHEN; CDR2 reads SYDVKM. CDR3 amino acids: CAISTGTSGSHEQYF. The DNA for the CDR3 is TGTGCCATCTCTACCGGGACTAGCGGGAGCCACGAGCAGTACTTC.

This chain uses TRBV29-1 with TRBJ1-3; weak D call: TRBD1 (5 bases). This CDR3 spans 13 amino acids. Between the trimmed V and J ends, which lost 3 bases and 4 bases, there was a span of 10 bases. Per the germline V gene, CDR1 is SQVTM and CDR2 is ANQGSEA. CDR3 in DNA: TGCAGCGTTGAGGTGACAGTCGGAAACACCATATATTTT. Translated, it gives CSVEVTVGNTIYF.

The chain uses TRBV5-1 and TRBJ1-1; 7 bases align to TRBD1. The length of the CDR3 is 16 residues. The germline gives CDR1 SGHRS, CDR2 YFSETQ. The V and J ends lost 0 bases and 1 base, in that order; junction bases with no gene match: 6. CDR3 region: CASSLGPGGWNTEAFF. The CDR3 DNA reads TGCGCCAGCAGCTTGGGGCCAGGGGGATGGAACACTGAAGCTTTCTTT.

This clone occurred a few times. This chain links TRBV3-1 (or the pseudogene TRBV3-2) with TRBJ1-5; D perhaps matches TRBD1 (5 bases). Trimming took 4 bases from V and 2 from J, leaving 15 bases between them. The CDR3 extends over 16 amino acids. Germline CDR1 LGHDT, CDR2 YNNKEL (reference sequence). CDR3 sequence (DNA): TGTGCCAGCAGCCTCGGTAGCCTAGGGGGCAATCAGCCCCAGCATTTT. Translation: CASSLGSLGGNQPQHF.

This clone has only one observation. This sequence joins TRBV18 and TRBJ2-2; D is uncertain. In germline, CDR1 is KGHSH, CDR2 LQKENI. The CDR3 loop spans 16 amino acids. V lost 2 bases, J lost 7 bases, and 17 bases lay in between. The CDR3 spells CASSPEGGLTLGELFF. CDR3 bases: TGTGCCAGCTCACCAGAAGGCGGTCTGACCCTCGGGGAGCTGTTTTTT.

The rearrangement uses TRBV5-8 and TRBJ1-3, with TRBD1 as a possible D gene (6 bases). Germline assignment: CDR1 SGHTS and CDR2 YDEGEE. Trimming took off 3 bases at V and 10 bases at J, with 8 bases between the two ends. The CDR3 has 11 amino acids. The CDR3, as DNA: TGTGCCAGCAGCTGGGACATGACCATATATTTT. Translation gives CASSWDMTIYF.

V gene TRBV9 combines with J gene TRBJ2-2; 8 bases align to TRBD2. From germline, CDR1 is SGDLS and CDR2 YYNGEE. The CDR3 length is 16 residues. J lost 4 bases, V lost 3 bases, and 8 bases had no gene match. The CDR3 DNA follows: TGTGCCAGCAGCGCCGGGAGGGGGGCGAGCACCGGGGAGCTGTTTTTT. Its protein product is CASSAGRGASTGELFF.

The V gene is TRBV15, the J gene TRBJ2-1; tentatively, D is TRBD2 (5 bases). This CDR3 has 22 residues. V lost 0 bases and J lost 2, with 29 bases in between. CDR1 is LNHNV and CDR2 is YYDKDF in the germline V gene (reference sequence). CDR3 region: CATSRDRGWASRSPTTYNEQFF. The CDR3 region has the DNA TGTGCCACCAGCAGAGATCGCGGGTGGGCTAGCAGGTCTCCCACCACCTACAATGAGCAGTTCTTC.

The chain recombines TRBV6-5 with TRBJ2-5; D remains ambiguous. The CDR3 totals 13 residues. Germline lookup yields CDR1 MNHEY and CDR2 SVGAGI. V was clipped by 7 bases and J by 3 bases, with 12 bases between them. Written as DNA, the CDR3 is TGTGCCAGCATTGGCCCCTCGAAAGAGACCCAGTACTTC. The encoded protein is CASIGPSKETQYF.

This sequence joins TRBV19 and TRBJ2-7; 9 bases line up with TRBD1. CDR1 is LNHDA and CDR2 is SQIVND in the germline V gene (reference sequence). CDR3 size: 12 residues. The V gene end was trimmed by 10 bases and the J gene end by 2 bases; junction bases not matched to a gene: 3. The CDR3 sequence is CATRQGAYEQYF. The CDR3 DNA reads as TGTGCCACGAGACAGGGGGCCTACGAGCAGTACTTC.

The chain carries TRBV6-5 and TRBJ1-5, with D tentatively TRBD1 (6 bases). Germline V lookup: CDR1 MNHEY, CDR2 SVGAGI. The CDR3 spans 14 residues. Deletions cut 6 bases from V and 3 bases from J, with 12 bases between. The CDR3 is CASSIDRLNQPQHF. In DNA form, the CDR3 reads TGTGCCAGCAGCATCGACAGGCTCAATCAGCCCCAGCATTTT.